Given below is one T cell receptor beta chain in context. The sample belongs to a study of T cell changes during pregnancy in multiple sclerosis. The method was immunoSEQ multiplex PCR; TCRdb's version includes in-frame clones alone and lacks a portion of them. The sample consists of under 60,000 clones, approximately 92% of them appearing once. The germline CDR1 and CDR2 sequences are KGHSH and LQKENI. CDR3 length: 16 amino acids. V lost 5 bases and J 0 bases, leaving 15 bases between the germline ends. The chain couples TRBV18 to TRBJ2-3; D may be TRBD2 (6 bases). The sample consisted of CD4+ T cells from peripheral blood mononuclear cells, taken in the third trimester of pregnancy. The origin of this receptor is a female donor with multiple sclerosis, enrolled in a pregnancy study. In DNA form, the CDR3 reads TGTGCCAGCTCATCCCAAGCGGGCGCTAGCACAGATACGCAGTATTTT. Its protein product is CASSSQAGASTDTQYF.